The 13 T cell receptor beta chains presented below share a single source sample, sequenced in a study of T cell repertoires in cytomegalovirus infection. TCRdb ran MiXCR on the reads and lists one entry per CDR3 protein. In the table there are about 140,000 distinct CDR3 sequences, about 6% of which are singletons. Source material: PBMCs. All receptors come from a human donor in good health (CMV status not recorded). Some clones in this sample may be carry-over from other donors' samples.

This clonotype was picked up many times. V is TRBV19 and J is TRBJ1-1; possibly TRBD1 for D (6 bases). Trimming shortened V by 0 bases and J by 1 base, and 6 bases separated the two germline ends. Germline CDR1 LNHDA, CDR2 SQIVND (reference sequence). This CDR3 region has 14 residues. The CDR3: CASSIDRGNTEAFF. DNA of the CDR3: TGTGCCAGTAGTATAGACAGGGGGAACACTGAAGCTTTCTTT.

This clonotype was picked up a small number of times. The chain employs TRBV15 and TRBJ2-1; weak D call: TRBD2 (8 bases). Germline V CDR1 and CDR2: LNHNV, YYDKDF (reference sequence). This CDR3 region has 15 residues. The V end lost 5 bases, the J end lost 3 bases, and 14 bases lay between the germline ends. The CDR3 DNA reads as TGTGCCACCAGCGTAGCGGGACAGAGCTACAATGAGCAGTTCTTC. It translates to CATSVAGQSYNEQFF.

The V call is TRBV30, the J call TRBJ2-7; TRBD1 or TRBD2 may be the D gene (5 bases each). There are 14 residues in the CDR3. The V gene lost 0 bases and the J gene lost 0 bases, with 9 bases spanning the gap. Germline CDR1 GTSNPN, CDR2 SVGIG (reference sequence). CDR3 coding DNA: TGTGCCTGGAGTGTGGGACGGAACTCCTACGAGCAGTACTTC. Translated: CAWSVGRNSYEQYF. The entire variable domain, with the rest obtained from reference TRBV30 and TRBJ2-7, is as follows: SQTIHQWPATLVQPVGSPLSLECTVEGTSNPNLYWYRQAAGRGLQLLFYSVGIGQISSEVPQNLSASRPQDRQFILSSKKLLLSDSGFYLCAWSVGRNSYEQYFGPGTRLTVT.

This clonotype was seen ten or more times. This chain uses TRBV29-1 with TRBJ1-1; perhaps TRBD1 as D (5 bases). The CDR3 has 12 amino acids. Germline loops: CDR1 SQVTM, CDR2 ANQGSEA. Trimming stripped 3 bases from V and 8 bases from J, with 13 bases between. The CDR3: CSVDWDPNEAFF. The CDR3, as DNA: TGCAGCGTTGACTGGGACCCTAACGAAGCTTTCTTT.

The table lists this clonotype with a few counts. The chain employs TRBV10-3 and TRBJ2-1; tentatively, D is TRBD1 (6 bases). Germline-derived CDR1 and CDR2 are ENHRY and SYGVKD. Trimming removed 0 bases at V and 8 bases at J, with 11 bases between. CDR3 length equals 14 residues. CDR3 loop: CAISESTNRDEQFF. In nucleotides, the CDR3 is TGTGCCATCAGTGAGTCGACGAACAGGGATGAGCAGTTCTTC.

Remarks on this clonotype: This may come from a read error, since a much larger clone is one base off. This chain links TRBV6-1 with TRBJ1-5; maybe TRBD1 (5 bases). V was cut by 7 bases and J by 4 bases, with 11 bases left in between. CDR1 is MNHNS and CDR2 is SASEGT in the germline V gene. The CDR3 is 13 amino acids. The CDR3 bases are TGTGCCAGCAACGACAAGGGGAATCAGCCCCAGCATTTT. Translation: CASNDKGNQPQHF.

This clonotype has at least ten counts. The CDR3, as DNA: TGTGCTACGCGGTCCGGGCCCGGCTACACCTTC. This sequence encodes CATRSGPGYTF. The chain employs TRBV12-3 or TRBV12-4 and TRBJ1-2, with unresolved D. CDR3 length: 11 residues.

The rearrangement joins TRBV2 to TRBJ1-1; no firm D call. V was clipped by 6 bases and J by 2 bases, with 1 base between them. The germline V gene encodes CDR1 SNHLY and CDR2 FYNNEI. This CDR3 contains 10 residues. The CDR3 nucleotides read TGTGCCAGCAGAAACACTGAAGCTTTCTTT. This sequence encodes CASRNTEAFF.

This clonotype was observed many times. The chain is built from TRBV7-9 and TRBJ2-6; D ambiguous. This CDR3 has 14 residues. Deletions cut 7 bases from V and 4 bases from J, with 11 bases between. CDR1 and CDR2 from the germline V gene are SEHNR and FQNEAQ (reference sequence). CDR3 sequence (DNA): TGTGCCAGCACAAACGACTGGGGGGCCAACGTCCTGACTTTC. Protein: CASTNDWGANVLTF.

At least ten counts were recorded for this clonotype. CDR3 DNA: TGTGCCAGCAGCTTAGTCGCAGGGGGTCAAGGCTCACCCCTCCACTTT. Translating gives CASSLVAGGQGSPLHF. The gene calls are TRBV7-8 and TRBJ1-6, with 7 bases fitting TRBD1. Germline V gives CDR1 SGHVS, CDR2 FQNEAQ. The V and J ends lost 1 base and 10 bases, in that order; junction bases with no gene match: 10. This CDR3 is built from 16 residues.

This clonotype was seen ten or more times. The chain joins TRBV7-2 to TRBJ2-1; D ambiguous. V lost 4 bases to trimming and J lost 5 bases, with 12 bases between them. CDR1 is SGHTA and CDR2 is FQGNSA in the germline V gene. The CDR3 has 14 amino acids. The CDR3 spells CASSSPAGNNEQFF. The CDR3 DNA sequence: TGTGCCAGCAGCTCCCCGGCAGGTAACAATGAGCAGTTCTTC.

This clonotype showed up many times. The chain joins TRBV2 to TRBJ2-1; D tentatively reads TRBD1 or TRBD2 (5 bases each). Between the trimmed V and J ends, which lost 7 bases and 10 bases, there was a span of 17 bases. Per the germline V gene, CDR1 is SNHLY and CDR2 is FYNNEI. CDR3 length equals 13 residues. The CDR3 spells CASIQDQGREQFF. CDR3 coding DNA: TGTGCCAGCATTCAAGATCAGGGACGAGAGCAGTTCTTC.

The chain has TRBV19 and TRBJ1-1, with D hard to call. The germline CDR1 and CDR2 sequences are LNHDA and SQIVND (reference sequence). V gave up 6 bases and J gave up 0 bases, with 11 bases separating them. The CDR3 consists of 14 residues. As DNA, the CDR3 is TGTGCCAGTAGGGTGGGCAGGCTGAACACTGAAGCTTTCTTT. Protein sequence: CASRVGRLNTEAFF.